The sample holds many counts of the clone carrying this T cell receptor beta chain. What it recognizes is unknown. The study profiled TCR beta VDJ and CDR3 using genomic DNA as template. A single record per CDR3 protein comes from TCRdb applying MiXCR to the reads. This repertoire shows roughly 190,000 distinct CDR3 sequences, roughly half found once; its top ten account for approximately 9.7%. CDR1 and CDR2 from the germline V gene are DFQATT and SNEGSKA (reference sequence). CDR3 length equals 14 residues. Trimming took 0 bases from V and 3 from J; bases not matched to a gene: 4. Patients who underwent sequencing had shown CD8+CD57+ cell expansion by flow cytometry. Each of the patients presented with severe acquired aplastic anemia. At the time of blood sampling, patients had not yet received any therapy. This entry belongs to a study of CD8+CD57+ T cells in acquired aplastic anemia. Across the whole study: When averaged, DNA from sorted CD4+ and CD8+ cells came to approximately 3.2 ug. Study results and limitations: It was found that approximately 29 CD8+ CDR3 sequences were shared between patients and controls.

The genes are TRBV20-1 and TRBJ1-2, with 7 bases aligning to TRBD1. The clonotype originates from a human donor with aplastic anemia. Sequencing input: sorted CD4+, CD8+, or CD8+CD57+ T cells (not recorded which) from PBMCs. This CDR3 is CSARDWTGYYGYTF. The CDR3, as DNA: TGCAGTGCTAGAGATTGGACAGGTTACTATGGCTACACCTTC.